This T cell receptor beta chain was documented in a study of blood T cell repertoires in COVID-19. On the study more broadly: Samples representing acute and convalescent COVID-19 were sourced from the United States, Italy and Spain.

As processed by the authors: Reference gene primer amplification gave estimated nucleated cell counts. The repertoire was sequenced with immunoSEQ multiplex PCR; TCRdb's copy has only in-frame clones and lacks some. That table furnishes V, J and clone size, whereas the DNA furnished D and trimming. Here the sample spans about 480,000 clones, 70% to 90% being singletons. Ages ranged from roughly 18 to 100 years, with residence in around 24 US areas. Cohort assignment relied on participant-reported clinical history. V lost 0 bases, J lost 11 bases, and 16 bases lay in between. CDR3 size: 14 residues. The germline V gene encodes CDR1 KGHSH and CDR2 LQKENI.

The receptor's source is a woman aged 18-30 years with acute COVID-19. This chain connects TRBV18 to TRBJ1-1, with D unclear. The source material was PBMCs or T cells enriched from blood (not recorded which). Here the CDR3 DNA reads TGTGCCAGCTCACCACCTCCGGGTTTAGCGCGGGCTTTCTTT. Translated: CASSPPPGLARAFF. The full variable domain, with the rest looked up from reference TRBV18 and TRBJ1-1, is NAGVMQNPRHLVRRRGQEARLRCSPMKGHSHVYWYRQLPEEGLKFMVYLQKENIIDESGMPKERFSAEFPKEGPSILRIQQVVRGDSAAYFCASSPPPGLARAFFGQGTRLTVV.